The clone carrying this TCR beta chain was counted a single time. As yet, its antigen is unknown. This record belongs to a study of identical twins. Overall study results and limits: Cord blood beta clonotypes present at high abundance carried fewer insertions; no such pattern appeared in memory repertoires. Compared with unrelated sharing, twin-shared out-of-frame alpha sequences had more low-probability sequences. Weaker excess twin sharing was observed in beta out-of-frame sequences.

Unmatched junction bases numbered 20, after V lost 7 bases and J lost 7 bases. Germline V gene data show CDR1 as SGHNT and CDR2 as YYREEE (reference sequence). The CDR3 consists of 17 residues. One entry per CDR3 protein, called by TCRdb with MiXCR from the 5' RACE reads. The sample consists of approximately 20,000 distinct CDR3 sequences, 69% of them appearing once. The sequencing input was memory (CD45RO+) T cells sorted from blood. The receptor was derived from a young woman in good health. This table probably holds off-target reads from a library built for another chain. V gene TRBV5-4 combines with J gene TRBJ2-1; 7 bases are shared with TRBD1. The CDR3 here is CASSPRPRTGGRNEQFF. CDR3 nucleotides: TGTGCCAGCTCCCCAAGGCCGAGGACAGGAGGAAGAAATGAGCAGTTCTTC.